This T cell receptor beta chain derives from a study of T cells in Graves' hyperthyroidism and ophthalmopathy. At the level of the study: Peripheral blood sampling occurred at initial diagnosis, before any treatment.

There were TCR beta CDR3 regions amplified from RNA transcripts. Initially, a first-round RT-PCR of the TCR CDR3 employed the HTBI primer set. In TCRdb, the multiplex PCR reads were re-called with MiXCR into one record per CDR3 protein. The sample has around 270,000 distinct CDR3 sequences, roughly 18% seen once. Regarding the study as a whole: For ophthalmopathy, model prediction preceded onset by a median about six months. In blood, most of the thyroid clonotypes expanded above 0.001 were also present.

This clonotype was counted between two and nine times. What it recognizes is unknown. The CDR3 totals 16 residues. The germline gives CDR1 SGHRS, CDR2 YFSETQ. V lost 5 bases to trimming and J lost 2 bases, with 20 bases between them. Ophthalmopathy patients had Clinical Activity Score at least 3, NOSPECS grade at least 4, duration under 3 months. The sequenced sample consisted of blood. This chain links TRBV5-1 with TRBJ2-7; D perhaps matches TRBD2 (6 bases). The sequence was collected from a man in his fifties with Graves' ophthalmopathy. As DNA, the CDR3 is TGCGCCAGCAGGTGGAGGGCGGGGCTCGGCGCCTACGAGCAGTACTTC. Translated, it gives CASRWRAGLGAYEQYF.